Listed here are 12 T cell receptor beta chains from one sample, sequenced in a study of T cells in Graves' hyperthyroidism and ophthalmopathy. RNA transcripts provided the source from which TCR beta CDR3 regions were amplified. First-round RT-PCR of the TCR CDR3 relied on the HTBI primer set. Using its own MiXCR run on the multiplex PCR reads, TCRdb lists one record per CDR3 protein. The data contain 480,000 or so distinct CDR3 sequences, approximately 14% of them seen just once; the ten biggest clones take up roughly 17%. The sample was blood. These receptors were obtained from a woman aged 18-29 years with Graves' hyperthyroidism.

The rearrangement uses TRBV7-8 and TRBJ2-7; 14 nucleotides line up with TRBD2. CDR3 size: 15 residues. Germline V gene sequence: CDR1 SGHVS, CDR2 FQNEAQ. Trimming removed 5 bases from V and 5 bases from J; junction bases left unmatched: 5. The CDR3 protein is CASSQGLAGADEQYV. The CDR3 bases are TGTGCCAGCAGCCAGGGACTAGCGGGAGCGGACGAGCAGTACGTC.

The table lists this clonotype with many counts. The chain joins TRBV11-2 to TRBJ2-1; TRBD2 agrees at 7 bases. This CDR3 is 19 amino acids long. V was pared by 2 bases and J by 0 bases, with 13 bases of the junction left unmatched. Germline V gene lookup returns CDR1 SGHAT and CDR2 FQNNGV. CDR3 loop: CASSLHSVAGGGSYNEQFF. CDR3 bases: TGTGCCAGCAGCTTACACTCCGTAGCCGGCGGGGGCTCCTACAATGAGCAGTTCTTC.

This clonotype showed up many times. The chain recombines TRBV10-3 with TRBJ2-1, with 7 bases lining up with TRBD2. Germline-derived CDR1 and CDR2 are ENHRY and SYGVKD. The CDR3 is 17 residues long. V shed 2 bases, J shed 3 bases, and the junction held 10 bases outside the gene matches. The CDR3: CAISEPKLSGIYNEQFF. In DNA, the CDR3 is TGTGCCATCAGTGAGCCGAAACTAAGCGGGATCTACAATGAGCAGTTCTTC.

This clonotype was detected ten times or more. V and J are TRBV3-1 and TRBJ1-1; D unresolved. This CDR3 spans 15 amino acids. Trimming removed 1 base from V and 0 bases from J, with 9 bases in between. The germline V gene has CDR1 LGHDT and CDR2 YNNKEL (reference sequence). DNA for the CDR3: TGTGCCAGCAGCCAAGGGGAGTGGATGAACACTGAAGCTTTCTTT. Its protein is CASSQGEWMNTEAFF.

This clonotype occurred many times. The CDR3 DNA reads TGTGCCATCAGTGAGGAGCGGACAACTAATGAAAAACTGTTTTTT. As protein: CAISEERTTNEKLFF. The chain joins TRBV10-3 to TRBJ1-4; no clear D gene. The CDR3 sequence is 15 residues long. The germline gives CDR1 ENHRY, CDR2 SYGVKD. Trimming took off 2 bases at V and 0 bases at J, with 7 bases between the two ends.

The genes are TRBV7-3 and TRBJ2-1, with TRBD2 matching over 11 bases. The CDR3 sequence is 16 residues long. Germline CDR1 is SGHTA and CDR2 is FQGTGA. V gave up 5 bases and J gave up 6 bases; unmatched junction bases: 9. The DNA for the CDR3 is TGTGCCAGCAGCCCAACGACCGGGACTAGCGGCAATGAGCAGTTCTTC. This translates into CASSPTTGTSGNEQFF.

There are many counts of this clonotype. The chain has TRBV20-1 and TRBJ1-5, with D perhaps TRBD1 (5 bases). V was clipped by 6 bases and J by 2 bases, with 8 bases between them. The CDR3 spans 12 residues. Germline CDR1 and CDR2: DFQATT and SNEGSKA (reference sequence). The CDR3, as DNA: TGCAGTGCGGTGGGGGGCAATCAGCCCCAGCATTTT. Its protein is CSAVGGNQPQHF.

At least ten counts were recorded for this clonotype. V gene TRBV12-3 or TRBV12-4 combines with J gene TRBJ2-1; 14 bases match TRBD2. Trimming took 7 bases from V and 8 from J; bases not matched to a gene: 7. The CDR3 has 15 residues. CDR3: CASTGLAGGPDEQFF. The CDR3 coding sequence is TGTGCCAGCACCGGACTAGCGGGAGGCCCGGATGAGCAGTTCTTC.

V gene TRBV10-2 combines with J gene TRBJ1-2; D possibly corresponds to TRBD1 (5 bases). V shed 7 bases and J shed 7 bases, with 16 bases lying between them. The CDR3 runs to 13 residues. The germline gives CDR1 WSHSY, CDR2 SAAADI. CDR3 sequence reads: CASTPTAVVGYTF. Written as DNA, the CDR3 is TGCGCCAGCACCCCGACAGCTGTAGTTGGCTACACCTTC.

The chain links TRBV7-6 to TRBJ2-2; D is tentatively TRBD1 or TRBD2 (5 bases each). This CDR3 region has 17 residues. With 4 bases removed from V and 2 bases from J, the gap between germline ends came to 17 bases. CDR1 and CDR2 from the germline V gene are SGHVS and FNYEAQ. DNA for the CDR3: TGTGCCAGCAGCTGGGACCTAGGGACCCCTAACACCGGGGAGCTGTTTTTT. Its protein product is CASSWDLGTPNTGELFF.

The V and J genes are TRBV3-1 and TRBJ1-1; TRBD1 agrees at 10 bases. The germline V gene has CDR1 LGHDT and CDR2 YNNKEL (reference sequence). The CDR3 extends over 14 amino acids. V shed 4 bases, J shed 5 bases, and the junction held 4 bases outside the gene matches. In DNA, the CDR3 is TGTGCCAGCAGCCGACAGGGGGCAAGAACTGAAGCTTTCTTT. Residues: CASSRQGARTEAFF.

This clonotype appeared a single time. The chain couples TRBV25-1 to TRBJ2-7; 7 nucleotides match TRBD2. Trimming at V came to 0 bases and at J to 6 bases, leaving 11 bases not matched to a gene. CDR3 size: 16 residues. CDR1 is MGHDK, CDR2 SYGVNS, per germline. Here the CDR3 DNA reads TGTGCCAGCAGTGAATATAGCGGGTTAGGCATTGGCGAGCAGTACTTC. This codes for CASSEYSGLGIGEQYF.